A selection of T cell receptor beta chains follows, all from one sample in a study of blood T cells in healthy people across ages. TCRdb reprocessed the 5' RACE reads with MiXCR, giving one entry per CDR3 protein. The data contain approximately 1,000,000 distinct CDR3 sequences, roughly two fifths of them singletons. What was sequenced was blood. The receptors shown here come from a man aged 18 to 29 in good health. The CDR3 runs from the conserved cysteine through the conserved F or W. A D gene is named only where the DNA matches it firmly. Size tells how often a clone was seen (once, few, many) or the class of an expanded clone, and some rows leave it out.

d_gene: .
j_gene: TRBJ2-7
len: 14
abundance: .
v_gene: TRBV4-3
CDR3nt: TGCGCCAGCAGCCCAGACGAAGGGGATTACGAGCAGTACTTC
CDR3aa: CASSPDEGDYEQYF

d_gene: .
j_gene: TRBJ1-4
len: 14
abundance: .
v_gene: TRBV7-9
CDR3nt: TGTGCCAGCAGCCCGGGGGCGGAAAATGAAAAACTGTTTTTT
CDR3aa: CASSPGAENEKLFF

d_gene: .
j_gene: TRBJ2-7
len: 13
abundance: .
v_gene: TRBV4-1
CDR3nt: TGCGCCAGCAGAAAAGGAAGGGACAATGAGCAGTACTTC
CDR3aa: CASRKGRDNEQYF

d_gene: .
j_gene: TRBJ1-6
len: 15
abundance: .
v_gene: TRBV18
CDR3nt: TGTGCCAGCTCACCCTCGACAGACCAAAATTCACCCCTCCACTTT
CDR3aa: CASSPSTDQNSPLHF

d_gene: .
j_gene: TRBJ1-1
len: 15
abundance: .
v_gene: TRBV6-5
CDR3nt: TGTGCCAGCAGCCCCTCGCGTGAGGTAAACACTGAAGCTTTCTTT
CDR3aa: CASSPSREVNTEAFF

d_gene: TRBD2
j_gene: TRBJ2-1
len: 14
abundance: many
v_gene: TRBV20-1
CDR3nt: TGCAGTGCCCTAGCGGGGGTAGGCTACAATGAGCAGTTCTTC
CDR3aa: CSALAGVGYNEQFF

d_gene: TRBD1
j_gene: TRBJ2-7
len: 15
abundance: .
v_gene: TRBV12-3/TRBV12-4
CDR3nt: TGTGCCAGCAGTGCCGGGACAGAGGAATCCTACGAGCAGTACTTC
CDR3aa: CASSAGTEESYEQYF

d_gene: TRBD2
j_gene: TRBJ2-5
len: 18
abundance: few
v_gene: TRBV24-1
CDR3nt: TGTGCCACCCCGACGGACGGGACTAGCGGGCCTATCCAAGAGACCCAGTACTTC
CDR3aa: CATPTDGTSGPIQETQYF

d_gene: TRBD2
j_gene: TRBJ2-3
len: 16
abundance: .
v_gene: TRBV28
CDR3nt: TGTGCCAGCAGTTTATCGCGGGGGGCATTCACAGATACGCAGTATTTT
CDR3aa: CASSLSRGAFTDTQYF

d_gene: .
j_gene: TRBJ2-3
len: 13
abundance: .
v_gene: TRBV18
CDR3nt: TGTGCCAGCTCCGCCCCGGGGGCAGATACGCAGTATTTT
CDR3aa: CASSAPGADTQYF

d_gene: TRBD1
j_gene: TRBJ1-1
len: 13
abundance: .
v_gene: TRBV3-1
CDR3nt: TGTGCCAGCAGCCTCTACGACAGGGCTGAAGCTTTCTTT
CDR3aa: CASSLYDRAEAFF

d_gene: .
j_gene: TRBJ1-1
len: 15
abundance: .
v_gene: TRBV30
CDR3nt: TGTGCCTGGAGTGGAGGGGGGTTCATGAACACTGAAGCTTTCTTT
CDR3aa: CAWSGGGFMNTEAFF

d_gene: TRBD1
j_gene: TRBJ1-1
len: 15
abundance: .
v_gene: TRBV4-1
CDR3nt: TGCGCCAGCAGCCAAGTGGGACAGTCGAACACTGAAGCTTTCTTT
CDR3aa: CASSQVGQSNTEAFF

d_gene: .
j_gene: TRBJ2-1
len: 16
abundance: few
v_gene: TRBV24-1
CDR3nt: TGTGCCACCAGTGATTACCACCCAATCCGTTACAATGAGCAGTTCTTC
CDR3aa: CATSDYHPIRYNEQFF

d_gene: .
j_gene: TRBJ1-1
len: 14
abundance: .
v_gene: TRBV7-6
CDR3nt: TGTGTCAGCAGCTTAGCCTTCAAGAACACTGAAGCTTTCTTT
CDR3aa: CVSSLAFKNTEAFF

d_gene: .
j_gene: TRBJ2-5
len: 14
abundance: few
v_gene: TRBV6-2/TRBV6-3
CDR3nt: TGTGCCAGCAGACGGTCTCCGGACACGGAGACCCAGTACTTC
CDR3aa: CASRRSPDTETQYF

d_gene: .
j_gene: TRBJ2-3
len: 18
abundance: many
v_gene: TRBV7-2
CDR3nt: TGTGCCAGCAGCTTTATGACGGGGTTTTCCTCTTTACTTAATACGCAGTATTTT
CDR3aa: CASSFMTGFSSLLNTQYF

d_gene: .
j_gene: TRBJ1-4
len: 14
abundance: few
v_gene: TRBV20-1
CDR3nt: TGCAGTGCTAGAGATCCGGCAGTCAATGAAAAACTGTTTTTT
CDR3aa: CSARDPAVNEKLFF

d_gene: TRBD1
j_gene: TRBJ1-1
len: 15
abundance: .
v_gene: TRBV6-5
CDR3nt: TGTGCCAGCAGTCCACCCTACAGGGGGAACACTGAAGCTTTCTTT
CDR3aa: CASSPPYRGNTEAFF

d_gene: .
j_gene: TRBJ2-3
len: 15
abundance: .
v_gene: TRBV28
CDR3nt: TGTGCCAGCAGTTCTCCAGGGGAAGTCACAGATACGCAGTATTTT
CDR3aa: CASSSPGEVTDTQYF

d_gene: .
j_gene: TRBJ2-7
len: 12
abundance: .
v_gene: TRBV12-3/TRBV12-4
CDR3nt: TGTGCCAGCAGCCCCAGTCACTACGAGCAGTACTTC
CDR3aa: CASSPSHYEQYF

d_gene: .
j_gene: TRBJ2-3
len: 13
abundance: .
v_gene: TRBV30
CDR3nt: TGTGCCTGGAGTCTCGTAGTGGCAGATACGCAGTATTTT
CDR3aa: CAWSLVVADTQYF

d_gene: .
j_gene: TRBJ2-3
len: 15
abundance: few
v_gene: TRBV28
CDR3nt: TGTGCCAGCAGCCCCCGGCAGAAACATACAGATACGCAGTATTTT
CDR3aa: CASSPRQKHTDTQYF

d_gene: .
j_gene: TRBJ1-5
len: 16
abundance: .
v_gene: TRBV20-1
CDR3nt: TGCAGTGCTAGAGATGGAAGGGTTCGAAGCAATCAGCCCCAGCATTTT
CDR3aa: CSARDGRVRSNQPQHF